What follows describes a single T cell receptor (beta chain). What it binds is unknown. Naive-designated CD8 cells lacked CD45RO, were positively enriched for CCR7, and omitted terminally differentiated effector memory CD45RA+ cells. This sample was included in a study of shared clonotypes between healthy human individuals. Only in-frame clones appear in the TCRdb table, and some are missing; sequencing was by immunoSEQ multiplex PCR. The table has nearly 2 million clones, about 94% seen once. Study results and caveats: Memory subsets generally showed smaller estimated richness than naive subsets did. Shared clonotypes: approximately 4.5% naive CD4, under 4% naive CD8, 2.3% memory CD4, under 0.5% memory CD8.

The specimen was naive CD8+ T cells sorted from blood. The clonotype was recovered from a man younger than 35 in good health.

For the CDR3, the DNA is TGCGCCAGCAGCCAAGAAGTGTGGGACACCGGGGAGCTGTTTTTT. Its protein product is CASSQEVWDTGELFF. The chain uses TRBV4-3 and TRBJ2-2; D gene unclear. The CDR3 has 15 residues. CDR1 and CDR2 from the germline V gene are LGHNA and YSLEER. V lost 0 bases, J lost 3 bases, and 8 bases lay in between.